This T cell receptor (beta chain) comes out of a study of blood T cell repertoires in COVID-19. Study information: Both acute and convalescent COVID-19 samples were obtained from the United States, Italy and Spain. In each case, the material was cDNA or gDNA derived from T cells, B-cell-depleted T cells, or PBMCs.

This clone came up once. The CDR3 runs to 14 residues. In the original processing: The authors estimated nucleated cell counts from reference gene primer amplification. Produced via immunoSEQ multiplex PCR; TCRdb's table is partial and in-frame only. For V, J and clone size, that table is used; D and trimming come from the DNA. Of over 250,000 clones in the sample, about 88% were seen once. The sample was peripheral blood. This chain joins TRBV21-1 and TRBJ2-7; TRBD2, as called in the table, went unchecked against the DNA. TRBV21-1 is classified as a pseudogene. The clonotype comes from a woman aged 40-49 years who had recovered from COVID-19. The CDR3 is CAGDQTSGSSEQYV. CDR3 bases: TGTGCCGGGGACCAGACTAGCGGGAGTTCCGAGCAGTACGTC.